Shown below are 10 T cell receptor beta chains from a single sample sequenced in a study of sequential checkpoint blockade in melanoma. The sample's treatment: randomized to nivolumab then ipilimumab (arm A) or the reverse (arm B). The repertoire was sequenced with immunoSEQ multiplex PCR; TCRdb's copy has only in-frame clones and lacks some. Of 2,000 to 3,000 clones detected, approximately 24% appear once; the ten largest clones hold 20%. The input for sequencing was tumor tissue (inferred from file names), taken from a patient given nivolumab and ipilimumab in sequence. These receptors originate from a human donor with melanoma.

V usage is TRBV6-8 and J usage is TRBJ2-7; D not resolved. CDR1 is MNHGY and CDR2 is SAAAGT in the germline V gene. Between the trimmed V and J ends, which lost 2 bases and 7 bases, there was a span of 12 bases. The CDR3 totals 13 residues. This CDR3 is CASSYLRAREQYV. The CDR3 nucleotides are TGTGCCAGCAGTTACCTCCGGGCCCGGGAGCAGTACGTC.

This clone was seen more than once but under ten times. The J gene is TRBJ2-7, the V gene TRBV6-8, with 9 bases that match TRBD1. Germline V gene data show CDR1 as MNHGY and CDR2 as SAAAGT. Trimming at V came to 9 bases and at J to 4 bases, leaving 13 bases not matched to a gene. The CDR3 covers 15 residues. CDR3 residues: CASSRTGEARYEQYF. The CDR3 DNA reads TGTGCCAGTAGCCGGACAGGGGAGGCACGGTACGAGCAGTACTTC.

Judged by abundance, this clone is medium-sized. CDR3 loop: CASSSPSQGAAEKLFF. The CDR3 DNA is TGTGCCAGCAGCTCCCCTTCACAGGGGGCAGCCGAAAAACTGTTTTTT. The chain employs TRBV11-3 and TRBJ1-4; 9 positions agree with TRBD1. Losses at the gene ends were 4 bases for V and 8 bases for J; bases not matched to a gene: 11. Per the germline V gene, CDR1 is SGHNT and CDR2 is YENEEA. The CDR3 has 16 residues.

There are many counts of this clone. The chain carries TRBV11-3 and TRBJ2-3; tentative D call: TRBD1 (6 bases). V dropped 3 bases and J dropped 2 bases, with 15 bases sitting between them. The germline gives CDR1 SGHNT, CDR2 YENEEA. The CDR3 sequence is 16 residues long. The CDR3 spells CASSFPTGRTTDTQYF. In DNA form, the CDR3 reads TGTGCCAGCAGCTTTCCTACAGGGCGGACCACAGATACGCAGTATTTT.

The chain employs TRBV11-3 and TRBJ2-5; D could derive from TRBD1 or TRBD2 (6 bases each). The ends were cut back, 8 bases at V and 4 bases at J, with 17 bases in the middle. Germline lookup yields CDR1 SGHNT and CDR2 YENEEA. The CDR3 is 14 residues long. The CDR3 protein is CASGGLGGAETQYF. CDR3 DNA: TGTGCCAGCGGTGGGTTGGGGGGCGCAGAGACCCAGTACTTC.

This clone was recorded a few times. The CDR3 is CASSLGGRGNEQFF. The CDR3 region has the DNA TGTGCCAGCAGCTTAGGAGGGAGGGGGAATGAGCAGTTCTTC. This sequence joins TRBV11-3 and TRBJ2-1; a weak D match, TRBD2 (7 bases). The germline V gene encodes CDR1 SGHNT and CDR2 YENEEA. The CDR3 loop spans 14 amino acids. The germline V and J ends were trimmed by 1 base and 7 bases, with 11 bases remaining between them.

The chain carries TRBV9 and TRBJ1-1, with 7 bases fitting TRBD1. Germline-derived CDR1 and CDR2 are SGDLS and YYNGEE. J lost 5 bases, V lost 0 bases, and 10 bases had no gene match. The CDR3 totals 16 residues. For the CDR3, the DNA is TGTGCCAGCAGCGTAGCACCGGGACAGAAAACAACTGAAGCTTTCTTT. It encodes CASSVAPGQKTTEAFF.

This clone has more than one count but fewer than ten. At one boundary the junction diverges from the germline segment, which might be a read error. The chain employs TRBV6-8 and TRBJ2-3, with TRBD2 matching over 8 bases. Per the germline V gene, CDR1 is MNHGY and CDR2 is SAAAGT. The CDR3 extends over 15 amino acids. In DNA, the CDR3 is TGTGCCAGCAGTGACTCCGGGGGGGCCACAGATACGCAGTATTTT. Its protein is CASSDSGGATDTQYF.

In its sample, this clone ranks as medium-sized. The CDR3 sequence is CASSLVVQGNTEAFF. The DNA for the CDR3 is TGTGCCAGCAGCTTAGTCGTACAGGGAAACACTGAAGCTTTCTTT. This chain uses TRBV11-3 with TRBJ1-1, with TRBD1 as a possible D gene (6 bases). In germline, CDR1 is SGHNT, CDR2 YENEEA. The CDR3 has 15 amino acids. V was clipped by 1 base and J by 2 bases, with 11 bases between them.

By share, this clone counts as medium-sized. The chain combines TRBV4-1 with TRBJ2-7, with 7 bases identical to TRBD1. Germline loops: CDR1 MGHRA, CDR2 YSYEKL. This CDR3 spans 15 amino acids. Losses at the gene ends were 0 bases for V and 2 bases for J; bases not matched to a gene: 4. The CDR3 region is CASSQEQGPTYEQYV. The CDR3, as DNA: TGCGCCAGCAGCCAAGAACAGGGGCCAACCTACGAGCAGTACGTC.